The 14 T cell receptor beta chains given below trace back to one sample, sequenced in a study of blood T cell repertoires in COVID-19. TCRdb keeps only in-frame clones here, not all; method: immunoSEQ multiplex PCR. The sample has about 240,000 clones; about four fifths are singletons. What was sequenced was peripheral blood. The receptors shown here come from an elderly woman with acute or convalescent COVID-19.

The chain links TRBV5-1 to TRBJ1-4; D is uncertain. From germline, CDR1 is SGHRS and CDR2 YFSETQ. Trimming removed 4 bases at V and 10 bases at J, with 14 bases between. This CDR3 is built from 13 residues. CDR3 sequence reads: CASSALEDGKLFF. The CDR3 DNA reads TGCGCCAGCAGCGCGCTGGAGGATGGAAAACTGTTTTTT.

The chain is built from TRBV6-5 and TRBJ2-7; D might be TRBD2 (6 bases). V was shortened by 5 bases and J by 3 bases, with 17 bases between the two germline ends. The CDR3 is made up of 15 amino acids. Germline CDR1 reads MNHEY; CDR2 reads SVGAGI. The CDR3 DNA reads as TGTGCCAGCAGTACAGCGGGTGGGAGCGACTACGAGCAGTACTTC. Protein sequence: CASSTAGGSDYEQYF.

The chain combines TRBV6-5 with TRBJ1-5; D possibly corresponds to TRBD1 (5 bases). The CDR3 is 15 residues long. The germline V gene has CDR1 MNHEY and CDR2 SVGAGI. Trimming removed 6 bases at V and 0 bases at J, with 12 bases between. The CDR3 DNA reads as TGTGCCAGCAGCGACAGTAACTATAGCAATCAGCCCCAGCATTTT. It codes for CASSDSNYSNQPQHF.

The J gene is TRBJ2-7, the V gene TRBV2; 7 nucleotides agree with TRBD2. Per germline, CDR1 SNHLY and CDR2 FYNNEI. After removal of 7 bases from V and 6 bases from J, the junction contained 18 bases not matched to a gene. The CDR3 sequence is 16 residues long. The CDR3: CASTESLEAGRVEQYF. The CDR3 nucleotides read TGTGCCAGCACCGAAAGTCTCGAGGCAGGGAGGGTCGAGCAGTACTTC.

The rearrangement uses TRBV18 and TRBJ2-7; tentative D call: TRBD1 (6 bases). The CDR3 loop spans 14 amino acids. V gave up 1 base and J gave up 3 bases, with 10 bases separating them. Germline CDR1 and CDR2: KGHSH and LQKENI. CDR3 sequence reads: CASSPQRDNYEQYF. CDR3 bases: TGTGCCAGCTCACCACAAAGGGACAACTACGAGCAGTACTTC.

This chain joins TRBV2 and TRBJ2-2, with D possibly TRBD2 on 5 matching bases. The CDR3 covers 15 residues. Germline V lookup: CDR1 SNHLY, CDR2 FYNNEI. V lost 4 bases and J lost 1, with 10 bases in between. CDR3 sequence (DNA): TGTGCCAGCAGTGCGTTGGGGAGGAACACCGGGGAGCTGTTTTTT. This codes for CASSALGRNTGELFF.

This clone was recorded a few times. The chain joins TRBV2 to TRBJ1-4, with D possibly TRBD1 on 5 matching bases. Germline CDR1 reads SNHLY; CDR2 reads FYNNEI. The V end lost 0 bases, the J end lost 8 bases, and 19 bases lay between the germline ends. The CDR3 is 17 residues long. In DNA, the CDR3 is TGTGCCAGCAGTGAAGCGCTTGGGCTGCCAGGGAGGGAAAAACTGTTTTTT. The encoded protein is CASSEALGLPGREKLFF.

CDR3 in DNA: TGTGCCAGCAGTTTTATAGGGGCCACTGAAGCTTTCTTT. Its protein product is CASSFIGATEAFF. The chain recombines TRBV12-3 or TRBV12-4 with TRBJ1-1; a possible D gene is TRBD1 (5 bases). The CDR3 loop spans 13 amino acids. The V gene lost 3 bases and the J gene lost 4 bases, with 9 bases spanning the gap.

This clone was detected once. The gene calls are TRBV30 and TRBJ1-5; the D gene is possibly TRBD1 (5 bases). Germline CDR1 GTSNPN, CDR2 SVGIG (reference sequence). Between the trimmed V and J ends, which lost 3 bases and 2 bases, there was a span of 14 bases. The CDR3 has 15 amino acids. CDR3 DNA: TGTGCCTGGAGGTCTCAGGGAAGAGGCAATCAGCCCCAGCATTTT. Its translation: CAWRSQGRGNQPQHF.

This clone was counted only a few times. The chain uses TRBV2 and TRBJ1-5, with D possibly TRBD1 on 6 matching bases. The CDR3 spans 14 residues. The germline V and J ends were trimmed by 6 bases and 4 bases, with 13 bases remaining between them. Per the germline V gene, CDR1 is SNHLY and CDR2 is FYNNEI. CDR3 bases: TGTGCCAGCAGCGGGGACATCGGTAATCAGCCCCAGCATTTT. It specifies CASSGDIGNQPQHF.

The rearrangement uses TRBV7-9 and TRBJ1-2; perhaps TRBD1 as D (5 bases). Trimming took 2 bases from V and 8 from J, leaving 18 bases between them. The V gene's germline CDR1 is SEHNR and CDR2 FQNEAQ (reference sequence). The CDR3 length is 15 residues. CDR3 sequence (DNA): TGTGCCAGCAGCTTAACCCGGGACTTCGGGGGAGGCTACACCTTC. Amino acid sequence: CASSLTRDFGGGYTF.

The gene calls are TRBV19 and TRBJ1-1; D is undetermined. Germline lookup yields CDR1 LNHDA and CDR2 SQIVND (reference sequence). The CDR3 contains 18 residues. The germline V and J ends were trimmed by 2 bases and 0 bases, with 19 bases remaining between them. CDR3 protein: CASSILRGPVLMNTEAFF. In DNA form, the CDR3 reads TGTGCCAGTAGTATATTGAGAGGGCCCGTCCTAATGAACACTGAAGCTTTCTTT.

This clone has only one observation. The gene calls are TRBV2 and TRBJ2-7; the D gene is possibly TRBD2 (6 bases). Germline CDR1 is SNHLY and CDR2 is FYNNEI. The CDR3 consists of 15 residues. The V gene lost 0 bases and the J gene lost 3 bases, with 12 bases spanning the gap. The CDR3 loop is CASSEAGTGGYEQYF. Written as DNA, the CDR3 is TGTGCCAGCAGTGAAGCGGGGACTGGGGGCTACGAGCAGTACTTC. The whole variable domain, remainder taken from reference TRBV2 and TRBJ2-7, is EPEVTQTPSHQVTQMGQEVILRCVPISNHLYFYWYRQILGQKVEFLVSFYNNEISEKSEIFDDQFSVERPDGSNFTLKIRSTKLEDSAMYFCASSEAGTGGYEQYFGPGTRLTVT.

This rearrangement joins TRBV24-1 to TRBJ1-5, with TRBD1 as a possible D gene (6 bases). The V gene lost 5 bases and the J gene lost 7 bases, with 11 bases spanning the gap. The CDR3 is made up of 13 amino acids. CDR1 and CDR2 from the germline V gene are KGHDR and SFDVKD. CDR3 protein: CATSGTGIQPQHF. The CDR3 nucleotides are TGTGCCACCAGTGGAACAGGGATCCAGCCCCAGCATTTT.